Listed below are T cell receptor beta chains from one sample, sequenced in a study of OX40 agonist ivuxolimab in advanced cancers. Some clones are missing from TCRdb's copy, which holds only in-frame ones; the method was immunoSEQ multiplex PCR. The sample carries approximately 57,000 clones, roughly 77% recorded once. The source was CD4+ or CD8+ T cells sorted from blood, collected in a trial of the OX40 agonist ivuxolimab. The receptor source for this set is an adult with an advanced solid tumor such as melanoma, head and neck, liver or kidney cancer. The CDR3 runs from the conserved cysteine through the conserved F or W. D genes are given only for firm matches. Clone size is shown for a subset of rows, as once, few, many or a class of expanded clone.

v_call,j_call,d_call,clone_size,cdr3_nt,cdr3_aa
TRBV29-1,TRBJ2-3,TRBD2,NA,TGCAGCGTTGTTAGCGGGGGGCCACCCGATACGCAGTATTTT,CSVVSGGPPDTQYF
TRBV19,TRBJ2-6,TRBD1,NA,TGTGCCAGTAGTATCCGGACAGGAAGCACTGTCTCTGGGGCCAACGTCCTGACTTTC,CASSIRTGSTVSGANVLTF
TRBV9,TRBJ2-1,NA,NA,TGTGCCAGCAGCGAGCAGCAACACTCCTACAATGAGCAGTTCTTC,CASSEQQHSYNEQFF
TRBV29-1,TRBJ2-1,TRBD2,NA,TGCAGCGGGGCCCTGACTAGCGGTGTTGGGGAGCAGTTCTTC,CSGALTSGVGEQFF
TRBV4-1,TRBJ1-2,TRBD1,NA,TGCGCCAGCAGCCCGGACAGGGTAAATGGCTACACCTTC,CASSPDRVNGYTF
TRBV7-8,TRBJ2-5,NA,NA,TGTGCCAGCAGCCAAGGGCCCCAAGAGACCCAGTACTTC,CASSQGPQETQYF
TRBV5-6,TRBJ2-1,NA,NA,TGTGCCAGCACTATTTCCGACAGGGAGCAGTTCTTC,CASTISDREQFF
TRBV6-5,TRBJ2-7,TRBD1,once,TGTGCCAGCAGTTCCGGGACAGGGCTCTACGAGCAGTACTTC,CASSSGTGLYEQYF
TRBV27,TRBJ2-7,TRBD1,NA,TGTGCCAGCAGCACCGACAGGGGCTACGAGCAGTACTTC,CASSTDRGYEQYF
TRBV18,TRBJ2-7,NA,NA,TGTGCCAGCTCAGTGGACACATACGAGCAGTACTTC,CASSVDTYEQYF
TRBV28,TRBJ1-2,TRBD1,few,TGTGCCAGCAGCCCCGGGACAGGGAACTATGGCTACACCTTC,CASSPGTGNYGYTF
TRBV5-8,TRBJ2-6,TRBD1,NA,TGTGCCAGCAGCCCGGGACAGGGAAAGGTGGGCTCTGGGGCCAACGTCCTGACTTTC,CASSPGQGKVGSGANVLTF
TRBV2,TRBJ1-3,NA,once,TGTGCCAGCAGGGACCCACTGTACTCTGGAAACACCATATATTTT,CASRDPLYSGNTIYF
TRBV11-2,TRBJ1-6,NA,NA,TGTGCCAGCAGCCCCAGGTCGACTTCACCCCTCCACTTT,CASSPRSTSPLHF
TRBV28,TRBJ1-2,NA,once,TGTGCCAGCAGTTCGCCCCCAACTTATGGCTACACCTTC,CASSSPPTYGYTF
TRBV11-2,TRBJ2-5,NA,NA,TGTGCCAGCAGCCAGACCGGGACACGTCAAGAGACCCAGTACTTC,CASSQTGTRQETQYF
TRBV7-3,TRBJ2-1,TRBD2,NA,TGTGCCAGCAGCTTAAGTCGCGGGGGGATATACAATGAGCAGTTCTTC,CASSLSRGGIYNEQFF
TRBV29-1,TRBJ2-2,TRBD1,NA,TGCAGCGTAAGGACAGGGAACACCGGGGAGCTGTTTTTT,CSVRTGNTGELFF
TRBV5-3,TRBJ2-7,NA,NA,TGTGCCAGAAGCTTGTCGGTGGCGGCCTACGAGCAGTACTTC,CARSLSVAAYEQYF
TRBV2,TRBJ1-2,NA,NA,TGTGCCAGCAGTTCATCCTCAGGGTACGATGGCTACACCTTC,CASSSSSGYDGYTF
TRBV5-1,TRBJ2-2,NA,NA,TGCGCCAGCGGACCCAGAACAGGGTTCGCCAACACCGGGGAGCTGTTTTTT,CASGPRTGFANTGELFF
TRBV28,TRBJ2-7,TRBD1,once,TGTGTCTCAACGGACAGGGGGCCCTACGAGCAGTACTTC,CVSTDRGPYEQYF
TRBV6-5,TRBJ2-1,TRBD1,NA,TGTGCCAGCAGGGGCAGGGGGTCTTGGAGTGAGCAGTTCTTC,CASRGRGSWSEQFF
TRBV6-6,TRBJ1-2,NA,NA,TGTGCCAGCAAGGGTGCCAGTACCTATGGCTACACCTTC,CASKGASTYGYTF
TRBV5-4,TRBJ1-5,NA,NA,TGTGCCAGCAGCTCACAGGGTAGCAATCAGCCCCAGCATTTT,CASSSQGSNQPQHF
TRBV5-1,TRBJ2-5,NA,NA,TGCGCCAGCAGCTCCTCCCAAGAGACCCAGTACTTC,CASSSSQETQYF
TRBV11-2,TRBJ1-5,TRBD1,NA,TGTGCCAGCAGCTCGGACAGGGGGAGCAATCAGCCCCAGCATTTT,CASSSDRGSNQPQHF
TRBV5-6,TRBJ1-2,TRBD1,NA,TGTGCCAGCAGCTTCGACAGGGGGCACAATGGCTACACCTTC,CASSFDRGHNGYTF
TRBV19,TRBJ1-3,NA,NA,TGTGCCAGTACGGCGGGCTCCTCTGGAAACACCATATATTTT,CASTAGSSGNTIYF
TRBV21-1,TRBJ1-5,NA,NA,TGTGCCAGCAGCAATAAGGACAGGGGCGACTCCCCGGGCAATCAGCCCCAGCATTTT,CASSNKDRGDSPGNQPQHF
TRBV28,TRBJ2-7,TRBD2,once,TGTGCCAGCAGTTTAGCGGGAGGGCCCAGTCAGAACGAGCAGTACTTC,CASSLAGGPSQNEQYF
TRBV11-1,TRBJ1-3,NA,NA,TGTGCCAGCAGGACTTCGCGGGCGGACACCATATATTTT,CASRTSRADTIYF
TRBV25-1,TRBJ1-2,NA,NA,TGTGCCAGCAGTGGTACAGGGATTAACTATGGCTACACCTTC,CASSGTGINYGYTF
TRBV19,TRBJ2-5,NA,NA,TGTGCCAGTAGTATAGGAGGGGACCAAGAGACCCAGTACTTC,CASSIGGDQETQYF
TRBV5-1,TRBJ1-5,NA,NA,TGCGCCAGCAGCTTGGAGAGGGGGGATCAGCCCCAGCATTTT,CASSLERGDQPQHF
TRBV11-1,TRBJ2-7,TRBD1,NA,TGTGCCAGCAGCAGATTGGACAGGGACTACGAGCAGTACTTC,CASSRLDRDYEQYF
TRBV5-1,TRBJ2-6,NA,NA,TGCGCCAGCAGCTCGAGGCCCTCTGGGGCCAACGTCCTGACTTTC,CASSSRPSGANVLTF
TRBV5-1,TRBJ2-7,TRBD2,NA,TGCGCCAGCAGCTCCTTTAGCGGGGGGTTGTACGAGCAGTACTTC,CASSSFSGGLYEQYF
TRBV6-1,TRBJ2-5,TRBD2,NA,TGTGCCAGCAGACTAGCGGGGAAGAAAGAGACCCAGTACTTC,CASRLAGKKETQYF
TRBV18,TRBJ2-7,TRBD1,NA,TGTGCCAGCTCACCCGGACAGGGGGGGCACTACGAGCAGTACTTC,CASSPGQGGHYEQYF
TRBV30,TRBJ1-1,NA,NA,TGTGCCTGGGAATACTTGACAGGCCCGGGGGACACTGAAGCTTTCTTT,CAWEYLTGPGDTEAFF
TRBV11-3,TRBJ1-1,NA,once,TGTGCCAGCAGCTTATTAGGGACGATGAACACTGAAGCTTTCTTT,CASSLLGTMNTEAFF
TRBV7-7,TRBJ2-5,TRBD2,NA,TGTGCCAGCAGCTACATCGCCGGGGGAGGGGAGACCCAGTACTTC,CASSYIAGGGETQYF
TRBV5-5,TRBJ2-5,NA,NA,TGTGCCAGCAGCTTGGGAGGGATGACCCAGTACTTC,CASSLGGMTQYF
TRBV5-4,TRBJ1-1,NA,NA,TGTGCCAGCAGCTTGAGGGCAGGGGAGAACACTGAAGCTTTCTTT,CASSLRAGENTEAFF